This T cell receptor beta chain was identified during a study of T cell responses to AZD1222 COVID-19 vaccine. Study findings and constraints: Spike-specific TCR breadth rose after two AZD1222 doses, and depth rose as well.

A word on this clone: Its specificity is unknown.

Profiling relied on immunoSEQ multiplex PCR, and the TCRdb table lists in-frame clones only, not all of them. The sample includes over 100,000 clones, approximately 91% seen only once; the top ten take roughly 2.4%. This TCR was recovered from an adult in good health. Sample: peripheral blood, taken on day 0 of AZD1222 vaccination.

CDR3 protein: CASSVRQGGTDTQYF. CDR3 DNA: TGTGCCAGCAGTGTAAGACAGGGGGGCACAGATACGCAGTATTTT. V usage is TRBV2 and J usage is TRBJ2-3, with TRBD1 matching 9 bases. Germline-derived CDR1 and CDR2 are SNHLY and FYNNEI. V lost 4 bases, J lost 1 base, and 3 bases stayed unmatched. The CDR3 totals 15 residues. Full variable domain (rest looked up from reference TRBV2 and TRBJ2-3): EPEVTQTPSHQVTQMGQEVILRCVPISNHLYFYWYRQILGQKVEFLVSFYNNEISEKSEIFDDQFSVERPDGSNFTLKIRSTKLEDSAMYFCASSVRQGGTDTQYFGPGTRLTVL.